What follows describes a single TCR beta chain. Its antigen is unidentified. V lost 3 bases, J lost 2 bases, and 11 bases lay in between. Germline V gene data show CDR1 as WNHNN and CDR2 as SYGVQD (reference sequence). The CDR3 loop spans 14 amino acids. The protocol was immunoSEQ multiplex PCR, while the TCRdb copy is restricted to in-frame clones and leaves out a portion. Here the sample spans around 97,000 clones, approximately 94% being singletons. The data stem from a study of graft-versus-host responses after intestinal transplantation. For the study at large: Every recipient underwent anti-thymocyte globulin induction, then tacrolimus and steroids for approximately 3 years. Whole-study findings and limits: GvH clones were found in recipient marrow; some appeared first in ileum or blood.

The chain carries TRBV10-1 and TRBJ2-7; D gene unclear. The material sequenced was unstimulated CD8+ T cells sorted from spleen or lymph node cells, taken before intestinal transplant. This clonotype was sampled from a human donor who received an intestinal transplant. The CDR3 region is CASSERVGTYEQYF. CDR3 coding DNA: TGCGCCAGCAGTGAACGCGTGGGGACCTACGAGCAGTACTTC.